Below are 20 T cell receptor beta chains sequenced from a single sample in a study of a mutant IDH1 vaccine in newly diagnosed glioma (dated by TCRdb to the early 2020s). Libraries were built with the immunoSEQ multiplex PCR assay. Entries here come from immuneACCESS through TCRdb and include only in-frame sequences with V and J called. Some clones fail to appear in such tables; in the studies checked, an unresolved V gene covers under half of the shortfall, and the cause of the remainder is unknown. The sample table lists around 30,000 clones, about 80% of them with a count of one. The ten largest clones add up to roughly 10% of the sample. In the paper's terms, the time point label means: baseline, week 1 (first vaccination visit). The treatment or condition tag for this specimen amounts to: pre-vaccination baseline after standard-of-care therapy. This sample comprised peripheral blood mononuclear cells (PBMCs), obtained from a glioma patient treated with radiotherapy, temozolomide or both. The receptors were gathered from a man aged 50 to 60 with glioma. Some clones in this sample may be carry-over from other donors' samples.

V usage is TRBV5-6 and J usage is TRBJ1-1, with D possibly being TRBD1 (5 bases). Per the germline V gene, CDR1 is SGHDT and CDR2 is YYEEEE. The CDR3 contains 15 residues. Trimming removed 0 bases from V and 5 bases from J, with 14 bases in between. The CDR3 loop reads CASSLAGGTRTEAFF. DNA of the CDR3: TGTGCCAGCAGCTTGGCCGGGGGTACGAGAACTGAAGCTTTCTTT.

The chain recombines TRBV7-2 with TRBJ1-1; D may be TRBD1 (5 bases). The CDR3 is made up of 14 amino acids. V was trimmed by 4 bases and J by 8 bases, leaving 17 bases between them. Germline lookup yields CDR1 SGHTA and CDR2 FQGNSA. The CDR3 reads CASSSLDIEAEAFF. CDR3 DNA: TGTGCCAGCAGCTCATTGGACATTGAAGCAGAAGCTTTCTTT.

The V gene is TRBV28, the J gene TRBJ1-1, with a weak D call TRBD1 (5 bases). V was pared by 3 bases and J by 0 bases, with 11 bases between. The CDR3 contains 15 residues. Looked up from germline, CDR1 is MDHEN and CDR2 is SYDVKM. The CDR3 is CASSLGQRLNTEAFF. The CDR3, as DNA: TGTGCCAGCAGTTTGGGGCAACGGTTGAACACTGAAGCTTTCTTT.

This sequence joins TRBV5-1 and TRBJ2-7; a weak D match, TRBD2 (5 bases). CDR1 and CDR2 from the germline V gene are SGHRS and YFSETQ. CDR3 length: 15 residues. With 0 bases removed from V and 3 bases from J, the gap between germline ends came to 13 bases. CDR3 DNA: TGCGCCAGCAGCTTGGATGAGGAGAGGGTCTACGAGCAGTACTTC. Protein sequence: CASSLDEERVYEQYF.

This clone is medium-sized in the sample. The V and J genes are TRBV5-6 and TRBJ1-1, with D possibly being TRBD1 (5 bases). From germline, CDR1 is SGHDT and CDR2 YYEEEE. The CDR3 has 13 amino acids. The V and J ends lost 0 bases and 10 bases respectively, with 13 bases between them. This CDR3 reads CASSLDPDMGAFF. In DNA form, the CDR3 reads TGTGCCAGCAGCTTGGATCCGGACATGGGAGCTTTCTTT. The full variable domain, in which reference TRBV5-6 and TRBJ1-1 provide the parts outside the CDR3, is DAGVTQSPTHLIKTRGQQVTLRCSPKSGHDTVSWYQQALGQGPQFIFQYYEEEERQRGNFPDRFSGHQFPNYSSELNVNALLLGDSALYLCASSLDPDMGAFFGQGTRLTVV.

The chain couples TRBV28 to TRBJ2-7; weak D call: TRBD1 (5 bases). The germline CDR1 and CDR2 sequences are MDHEN and SYDVKM. The length of the CDR3 is 13 residues. Trimming took 6 bases from V and 3 from J, leaving 12 bases between them. The CDR3 sequence: CASSLDTNYEQYF. CDR3 bases: TGTGCCAGCAGCCTGGACACCAACTACGAGCAGTACTTC.

This clone was picked up one time. This chain links TRBV18 with TRBJ1-5, with D hard to call. There are 14 residues in the CDR3. Trimming removed 6 bases at V and 0 bases at J, with 9 bases between. Germline lookup yields CDR1 KGHSH and CDR2 LQKENI. The chain's CDR3 is CASSSGHSNQPQHF. In DNA, the CDR3 is TGTGCCAGCTCCTCAGGCCATAGCAATCAGCCCCAGCATTTT.

The V gene is TRBV5-6, the J gene TRBJ2-5, with TRBD2 matching over 9 bases. Per the germline V gene, CDR1 is SGHDT and CDR2 is YYEEEE. The CDR3 sequence is 16 residues long. Trimming removed 7 bases from V and 6 bases from J; junction bases left unmatched: 16. DNA for the CDR3: TGTGCCAGCTCGGATGAGGGCGGGAGGGCCATGAAGACCCAGTACTTC. The encoded protein is CASSDEGGRAMKTQYF.

The chain has TRBV6-5 and TRBJ1-6; tentative D call: TRBD1 (5 bases). The CDR3 is 15 amino acids. CDR1 and CDR2 (germline): MNHEY, SVGAGI. The V gene lost 4 bases and the J gene lost 7 bases, with 14 bases spanning the gap. The CDR3 nucleotides read TGTGCCAGCAGTTCAGGGAGAACCATCAATTCACCCCTCCACTTT. Encoded protein: CASSSGRTINSPLHF.

V gene TRBV27 combines with J gene TRBJ2-5, with TRBD1 as a possible D gene (6 bases). This CDR3 spans 14 amino acids. Trimming pared 6 bases from V and 3 bases from J, leaving 14 bases between. Germline lookup yields CDR1 MNHEY and CDR2 SMNVEV (reference sequence). In DNA form, the CDR3 reads TGTGCCAGCAGCCGAGGGGGTGGGAAAGAGACCCAGTACTTC. Protein: CASSRGGGKETQYF.

This clone came up a few times. The CDR3: CAWSGTGGRQPQHF. The CDR3 nucleotides read TGTGCCTGGAGCGGGACAGGGGGCAGGCAGCCCCAGCATTTT. This sequence joins TRBV30 and TRBJ1-5; the match to TRBD1 covers 12 bases. The CDR3 has 14 residues. The trim removed 3 bases at V and 7 bases at J, leaving 4 bases unmatched. The germline V gene has CDR1 GTSNPN and CDR2 SVGIG (reference sequence).

This clone has a handful of counts. The chain recombines TRBV7-8 with TRBJ2-5, with 12 positions matching TRBD2. CDR1 and CDR2 from the germline V gene are SGHVS and FQNEAQ. This CDR3 contains 16 residues. V lost 4 bases, J lost 5 bases, and 8 bases stayed unmatched. CDR3 DNA sequence: TGTGCCAGCAGCTCGACTAGCGGGGGAGGGTTGGAGACCCAGTACTTC. Translation: CASSSTSGGGLETQYF. Combining the CDR3 with reference TRBV7-8 and TRBJ2-5 gives the whole variable domain GAGVSQSPRYKVAKRGQDVALRCDPISGHVSLFWYQQALGQGPEFLTYFQNEAQLDKSGLPSDRFFAERPEGSVSTLKIQRTQQEDSAVYLCASSSTSGGGLETQYFGPGTRLLVL.

This chain connects TRBV19 to TRBJ2-3; perhaps TRBD2 as D (6 bases). The CDR3 covers 16 residues. Trimming left V 5 bases short and J 0 bases short, with 15 bases between. The germline V gene encodes CDR1 LNHDA and CDR2 SQIVND (reference sequence). DNA of the CDR3: TGTGCCAGTAGTCCTAAGGGAAGCGGGAGCACAGATACGCAGTATTTT. Its protein product is CASSPKGSGSTDTQYF. The entire variable domain, with the rest obtained from reference TRBV19 and TRBJ2-3, is as follows: DGGITQSPKYLFRKEGQNVTLSCEQNLNHDAMYWYRQDPGQGLRLIYYSQIVNDFQKGDIAEGYSVSREKKESFPLTVTSAQKNPTAFYLCASSPKGSGSTDTQYFGPGTRLTVL.

The chain is built from TRBV6-6 and TRBJ1-6, with a tentative D call TRBD1 (5 bases). The V gene lost 8 bases and the J gene lost 7 bases, with 12 bases spanning the gap. Looked up from germline, CDR1 is MNHNY and CDR2 is SVGAGI (reference sequence). The CDR3 has 13 amino acids. CDR3 bases: TGTGCCAGCGTAGGGGCAATGAATTCACCCCTCCACTTT. It is translated as CASVGAMNSPLHF.

The chain has TRBV11-2 and TRBJ2-7, with D possibly TRBD1 on 6 matching bases. Between the trimmed V and J ends, which lost 2 bases and 3 bases, there was a span of 8 bases. Germline lookup yields CDR1 SGHAT and CDR2 FQNNGV. CDR3 length: 13 amino acids. CDR3 protein: CASSLTRGYEQYF. The CDR3 DNA is TGTGCCAGCAGCTTAACCAGGGGCTACGAGCAGTACTTC.

This chain uses TRBV25-1 with TRBJ2-1; D is perhaps TRBD1 (5 bases). Germline V gene lookup returns CDR1 MGHDK and CDR2 SYGVNS. The V end was cut by 2 bases, the J end by 4 bases, with 12 bases between. The CDR3 spans 15 residues. The CDR3 sequence: CASSEGARPYNEQFF. CDR3 coding DNA: TGTGCCAGCAGTGAAGGGGCTAGGCCTTACAATGAGCAGTTCTTC.

This clone was detected a few times. This rearrangement joins TRBV11-3 to TRBJ1-1; D not resolved. The germline V gene encodes CDR1 SGHNT and CDR2 YENEEA. CDR3 size: 13 residues. With 2 bases removed from V and 3 bases from J, the gap between germline ends came to 7 bases. CDR3 DNA sequence: TGTGCCAGCAGCTTAACACCTTACACTGAAGCTTTCTTT. Encoded protein: CASSLTPYTEAFF.

The chain uses TRBV5-1 and TRBJ2-1, with 9 bases aligning to TRBD2. CDR1 and CDR2 (germline): SGHRS, YFSETQ. V lost 2 bases to trimming and J lost 8 bases; unmatched junction nucleotides: 8. The CDR3 contains 15 residues. The CDR3 coding sequence is TGCGCCAGCAGCTTTAGCGGGAGTCGTACAGATGAGCAGTTCTTC. Translated: CASSFSGSRTDEQFF.

This clone was picked up a small number of times. The chain carries TRBV7-9 and TRBJ1-3; D remains unclear. Germline CDR1 SEHNR, CDR2 FQNEAQ (reference sequence). V lost 4 bases to trimming and J lost 3 bases, with 4 bases between them. The CDR3 has 12 residues. This CDR3 reads CASSSVGNTIYF. The CDR3 DNA reads TGTGCCAGCAGCTCAGTTGGAAACACCATATATTTT.

The CDR3 here is CASSIDYNQPQHF. The CDR3 nucleotides are TGTGCCAGCAGCATCGACTACAATCAGCCCCAGCATTTT. The rearrangement joins TRBV7-2 to TRBJ1-5; D ambiguous. The ends were cut back, 5 bases at V and 3 bases at J, with 8 bases in the middle. The CDR3 length is 13 residues. The germline V gene encodes CDR1 SGHTA and CDR2 FQGNSA. Filled out from reference TRBV7-2 and TRBJ1-5, the complete variable domain reads GAGVSQSPSNKVTEKGKDVELRCDPISGHTALYWYRQSLGQGLEFLIYFQGNSAPDKSGLPSDRFSAERTGGSVSTLTIQRTQQEDSAVYLCASSIDYNQPQHFGDGTRLSIL.